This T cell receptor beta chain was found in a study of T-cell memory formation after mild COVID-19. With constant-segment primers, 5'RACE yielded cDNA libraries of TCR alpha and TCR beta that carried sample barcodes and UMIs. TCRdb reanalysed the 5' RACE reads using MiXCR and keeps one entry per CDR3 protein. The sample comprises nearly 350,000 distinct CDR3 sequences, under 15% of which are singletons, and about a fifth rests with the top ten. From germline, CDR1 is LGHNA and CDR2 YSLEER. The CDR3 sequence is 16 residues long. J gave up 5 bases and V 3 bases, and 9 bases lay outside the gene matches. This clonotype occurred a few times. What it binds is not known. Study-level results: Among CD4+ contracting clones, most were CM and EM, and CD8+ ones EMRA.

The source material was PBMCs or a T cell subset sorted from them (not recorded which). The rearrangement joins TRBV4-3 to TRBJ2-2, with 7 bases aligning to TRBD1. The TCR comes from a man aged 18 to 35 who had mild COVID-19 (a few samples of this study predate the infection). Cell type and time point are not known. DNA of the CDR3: TGCGCCAGCAGCCAGCGCCTGGGACAGACAACCGGGGAGCTGTTTTTT. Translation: CASSQRLGQTTGELFF.